What follows are 3 T cell receptor beta chains derived from one specimen sequenced in a study of T cell responses to AZD1222 COVID-19 vaccine. The protocol was immunoSEQ multiplex PCR, while the TCRdb copy is restricted to in-frame clones and leaves out a portion. The table lists 90,000 to 120,000 clones, approximately 88% of them singletons. Sequenced here: peripheral blood, sampled on day 0 of AZD1222 vaccination. The receptor source for this set is an adult in good health.

The chain couples TRBV27 to TRBJ1-2; no clear D. V lost 4 bases, J lost 3 bases, and 12 bases lay in between. The CDR3 sequence is 14 residues long. Germline-derived CDR1 and CDR2 are MNHEY and SMNVEV (reference sequence). CDR3 nucleotides: TGTGCCAGCAGTTCTGAGAGCAGTGACTATGGCTACACCTTC. Its protein product is CASSSESSDYGYTF.

This clone was seen just once. The chain employs TRBV12-5 and TRBJ1-1; 7 bases are shared with TRBD1. The junction had 0 bases not matched to a gene; V was cut back by 1 base and J by 1 base. The CDR3 spans 14 residues. Germline V gene sequence: CDR1 LGHNT, CDR2 FRNRAP. CDR3 in amino acids: CASGLGQGNTEAFF. CDR3 sequence (DNA): TGTGCTAGTGGTTTGGGACAGGGGAACACTGAAGCTTTCTTT.

The chain joins TRBV18 to TRBJ1-3; no clear D gene. The CDR3 contains 16 residues. Trimming removed 2 bases at V and 0 bases at J, with 11 bases between. The germline gives CDR1 KGHSH, CDR2 LQKENI. The CDR3 region is CASSPGWITSGNTIYF. CDR3 DNA: TGTGCCAGCTCACCAGGTTGGATAACCTCTGGAAACACCATATATTTT. The full variable domain, rest sourced from reference TRBV18 and TRBJ1-3, is NAGVMQNPRHLVRRRGQEARLRCSPMKGHSHVYWYRQLPEEGLKFMVYLQKENIIDESGMPKERFSAEFPKEGPSILRIQQVVRGDSAAYFCASSPGWITSGNTIYFGEGSWLTVV.